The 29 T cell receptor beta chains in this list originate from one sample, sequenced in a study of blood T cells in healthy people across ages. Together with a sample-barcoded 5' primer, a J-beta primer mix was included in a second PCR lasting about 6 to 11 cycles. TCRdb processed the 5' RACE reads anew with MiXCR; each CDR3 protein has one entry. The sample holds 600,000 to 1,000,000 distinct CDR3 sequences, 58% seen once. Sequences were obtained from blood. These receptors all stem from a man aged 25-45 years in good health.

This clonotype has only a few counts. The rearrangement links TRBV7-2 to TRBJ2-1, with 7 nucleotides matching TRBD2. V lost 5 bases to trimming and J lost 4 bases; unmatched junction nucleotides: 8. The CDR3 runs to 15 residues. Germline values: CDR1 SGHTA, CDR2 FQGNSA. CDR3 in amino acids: CASSPGGTTYNEQFF. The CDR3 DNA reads TGTGCCAGCAGCCCCGGAGGGACTACGTACAATGAGCAGTTCTTC.

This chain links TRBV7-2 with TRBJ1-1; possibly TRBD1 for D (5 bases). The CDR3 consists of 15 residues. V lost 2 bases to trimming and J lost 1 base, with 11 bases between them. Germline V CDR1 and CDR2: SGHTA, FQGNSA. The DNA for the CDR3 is TGTGCCAGCAGCTTACCCGGGACGGGGAACACTGAAGCTTTCTTT. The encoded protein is CASSLPGTGNTEAFF.

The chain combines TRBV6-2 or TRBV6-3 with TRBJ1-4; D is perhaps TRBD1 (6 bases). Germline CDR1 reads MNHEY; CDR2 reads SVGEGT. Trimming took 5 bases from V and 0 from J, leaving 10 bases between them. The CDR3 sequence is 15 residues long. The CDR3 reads CASSGQTATNEKLFF. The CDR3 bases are TGTGCCAGCAGTGGACAGACTGCAACTAATGAAAAACTGTTTTTT.

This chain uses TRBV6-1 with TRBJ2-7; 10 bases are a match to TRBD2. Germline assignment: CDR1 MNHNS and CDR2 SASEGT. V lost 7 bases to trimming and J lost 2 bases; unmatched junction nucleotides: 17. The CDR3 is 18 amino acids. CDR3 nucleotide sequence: TGTGCCAGCAACTCCCCGGGACTAGCGAAAGTACGTGCCTACGAGCAGTACTTC. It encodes CASNSPGLAKVRAYEQYF.

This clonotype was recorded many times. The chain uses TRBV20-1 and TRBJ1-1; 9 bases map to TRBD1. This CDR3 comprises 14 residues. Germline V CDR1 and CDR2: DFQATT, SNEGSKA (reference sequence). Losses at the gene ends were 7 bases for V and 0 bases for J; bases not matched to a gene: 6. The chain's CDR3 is CSVAQGAMNTEAFF. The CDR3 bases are TGCAGTGTTGCACAGGGGGCAATGAACACTGAAGCTTTCTTT.

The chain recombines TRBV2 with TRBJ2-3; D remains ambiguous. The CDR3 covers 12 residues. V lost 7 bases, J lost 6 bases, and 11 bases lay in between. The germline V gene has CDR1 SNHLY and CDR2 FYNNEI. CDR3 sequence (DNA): TGTGCCAGCACGTTAATGGGGGATACGCAGTATTTT. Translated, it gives CASTLMGDTQYF.

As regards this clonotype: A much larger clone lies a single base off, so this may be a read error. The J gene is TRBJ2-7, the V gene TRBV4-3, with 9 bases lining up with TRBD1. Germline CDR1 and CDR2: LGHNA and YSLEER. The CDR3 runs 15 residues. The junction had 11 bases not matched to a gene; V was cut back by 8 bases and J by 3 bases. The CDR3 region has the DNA TGCGCCAGCGGCCGGAAGAGGACAGGGGTCTACGAGCAGTACTTC. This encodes CASGRKRTGVYEQYF.

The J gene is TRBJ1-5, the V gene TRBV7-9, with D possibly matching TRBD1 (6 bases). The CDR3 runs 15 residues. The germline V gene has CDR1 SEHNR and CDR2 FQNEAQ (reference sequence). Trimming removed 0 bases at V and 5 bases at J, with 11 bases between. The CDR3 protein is CASSLAGGSDQPQHF. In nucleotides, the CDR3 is TGTGCCAGCAGCTTAGCAGGGGGTAGTGATCAGCCCCAGCATTTT.

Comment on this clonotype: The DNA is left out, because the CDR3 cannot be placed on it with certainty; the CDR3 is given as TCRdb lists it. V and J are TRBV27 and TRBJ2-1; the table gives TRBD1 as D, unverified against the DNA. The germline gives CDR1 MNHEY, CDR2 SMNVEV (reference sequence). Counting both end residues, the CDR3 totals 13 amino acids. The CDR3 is CASVGQGIGEEFF.

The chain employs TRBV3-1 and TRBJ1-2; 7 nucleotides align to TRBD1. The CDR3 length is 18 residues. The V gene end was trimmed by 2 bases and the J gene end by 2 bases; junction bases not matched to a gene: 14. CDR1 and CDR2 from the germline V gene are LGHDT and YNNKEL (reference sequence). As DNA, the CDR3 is TGTGCCAGCAGCCAATCTTGGCACAGGGGTCGAAAAAACTATGGCTACACCTTC. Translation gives CASSQSWHRGRKNYGYTF.

The CDR3 region has the DNA TGCGCCAGCAGCTTGGCCCAGGCAGGAATGAACACTGAAGCTTTCTTT. It specifies CASSLAQAGMNTEAFF. The chain combines TRBV5-1 with TRBJ1-1; D unresolved. This CDR3 has 16 residues. V was trimmed by 0 bases and J by 0 bases, leaving 12 bases between them. Germline V gene lookup returns CDR1 SGHRS and CDR2 YFSETQ.

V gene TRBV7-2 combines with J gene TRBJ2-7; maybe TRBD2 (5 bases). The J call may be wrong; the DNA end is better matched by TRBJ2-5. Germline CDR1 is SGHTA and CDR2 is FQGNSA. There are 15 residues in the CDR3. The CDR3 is CASSLSLGVSETQYF. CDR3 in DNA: TGTGCCAGCAGCTTATCCCTGGGAGTCTCAGAGACCCAGTACTTC.

CDR3 DNA sequence: TGCAGTGCTAGACCCGGGACAGGGGTCCATAATTCACCCCTCCACTTT. Translated, it gives CSARPGTGVHNSPLHF. This chain connects TRBV20-1 to TRBJ1-6; 10 nucleotides line up with TRBD1. This CDR3 has 16 amino acids. Looked up from germline, CDR1 is DFQATT and CDR2 is SNEGSKA (reference sequence). J lost 5 bases, V lost 2 bases, and 6 bases had no gene match.

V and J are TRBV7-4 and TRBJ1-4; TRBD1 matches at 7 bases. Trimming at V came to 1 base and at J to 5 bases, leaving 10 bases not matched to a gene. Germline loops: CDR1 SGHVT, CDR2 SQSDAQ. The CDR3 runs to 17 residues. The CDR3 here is CASSLVWGTVSNEKLFF. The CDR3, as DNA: TGTGCCAGCAGCTTAGTTTGGGGGACAGTGTCGAATGAAAAACTGTTTTTT. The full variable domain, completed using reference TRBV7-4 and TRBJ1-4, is GAGVSQSPRYKVAKRGRDVALRCDSISGHVTLYWYRQTLGQGSEVLTYSQSDAQRDKSGRPSGRFSAERPERSVSTLKIQRTEQGDSAVYLCASSLVWGTVSNEKLFFGSGTQLSVL.

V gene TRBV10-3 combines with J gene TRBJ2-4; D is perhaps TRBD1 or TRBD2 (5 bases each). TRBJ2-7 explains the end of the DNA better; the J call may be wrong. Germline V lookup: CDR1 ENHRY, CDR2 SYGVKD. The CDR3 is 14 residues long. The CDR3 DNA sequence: TGTGCCATCAGCGGGGACGTGGCGGACGGCGAGCAGTACTTC. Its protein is CAISGDVADGEQYF.

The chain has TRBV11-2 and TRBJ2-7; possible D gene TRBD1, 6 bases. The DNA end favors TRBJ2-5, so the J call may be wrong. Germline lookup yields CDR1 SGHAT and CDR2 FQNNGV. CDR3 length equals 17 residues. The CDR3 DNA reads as TGTGCCAGCAGCTTAGACCTTGGGGCAGGGGATAAAGAGACCCAGTACTTC. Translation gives CASSLDLGAGDKETQYF.

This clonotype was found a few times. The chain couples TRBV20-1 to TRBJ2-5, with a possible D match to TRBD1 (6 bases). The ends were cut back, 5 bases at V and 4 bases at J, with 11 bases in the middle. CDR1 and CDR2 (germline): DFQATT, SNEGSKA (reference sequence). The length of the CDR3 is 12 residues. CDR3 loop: CSALQGSETQYF. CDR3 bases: TGCAGTGCTCTACAGGGTTCAGAGACCCAGTACTTC.

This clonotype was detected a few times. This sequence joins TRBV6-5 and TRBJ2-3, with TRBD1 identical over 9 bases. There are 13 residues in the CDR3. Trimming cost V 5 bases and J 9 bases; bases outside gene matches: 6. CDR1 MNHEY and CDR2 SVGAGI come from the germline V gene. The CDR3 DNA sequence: TGTGCCAGCAGTGTACAAACAGGGGGCACGCAGTATTTT. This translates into CASSVQTGGTQYF.

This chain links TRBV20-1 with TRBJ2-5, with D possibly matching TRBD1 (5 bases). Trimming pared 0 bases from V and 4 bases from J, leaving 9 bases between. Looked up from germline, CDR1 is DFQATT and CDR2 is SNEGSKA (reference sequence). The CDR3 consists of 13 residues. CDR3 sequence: CSAREQGPETQYF. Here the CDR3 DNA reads TGCAGTGCTAGAGAGCAGGGTCCAGAGACCCAGTACTTC.

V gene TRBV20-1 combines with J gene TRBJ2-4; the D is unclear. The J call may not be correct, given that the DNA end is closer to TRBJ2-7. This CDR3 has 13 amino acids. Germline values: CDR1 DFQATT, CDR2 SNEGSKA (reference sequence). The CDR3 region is CSAMEWQAYEQYF. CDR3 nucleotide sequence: TGCAGTGCTATGGAGTGGCAGGCCTACGAGCAGTACTTC.

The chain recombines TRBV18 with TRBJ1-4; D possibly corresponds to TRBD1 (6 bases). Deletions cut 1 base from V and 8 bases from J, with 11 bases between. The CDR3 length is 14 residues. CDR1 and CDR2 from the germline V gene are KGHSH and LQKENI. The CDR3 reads CASSPLQGREKLFF. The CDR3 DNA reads TGTGCCAGCTCACCACTGCAGGGGAGAGAAAAACTGTTTTTT.

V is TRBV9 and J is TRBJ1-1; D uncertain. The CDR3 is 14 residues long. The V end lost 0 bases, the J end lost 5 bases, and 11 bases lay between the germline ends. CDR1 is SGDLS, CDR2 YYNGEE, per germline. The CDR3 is CASSVGLGKTEAFF. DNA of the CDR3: TGTGCCAGCAGCGTAGGGCTGGGGAAGACTGAAGCTTTCTTT.

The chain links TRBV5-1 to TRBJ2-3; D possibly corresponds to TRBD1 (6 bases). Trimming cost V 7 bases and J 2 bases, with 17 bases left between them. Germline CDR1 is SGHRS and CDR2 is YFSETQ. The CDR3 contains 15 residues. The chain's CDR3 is CASGTGYAITDTQYF. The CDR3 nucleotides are TGCGCCAGCGGTACAGGGTACGCGATCACAGATACGCAGTATTTT.

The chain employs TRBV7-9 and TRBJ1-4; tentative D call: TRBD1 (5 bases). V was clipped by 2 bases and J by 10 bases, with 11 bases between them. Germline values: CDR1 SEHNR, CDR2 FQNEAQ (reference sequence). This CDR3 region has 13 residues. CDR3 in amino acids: CASSLTGDGKLFF. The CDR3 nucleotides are TGTGCCAGCAGCTTAACAGGAGACGGAAAACTGTTTTTT.

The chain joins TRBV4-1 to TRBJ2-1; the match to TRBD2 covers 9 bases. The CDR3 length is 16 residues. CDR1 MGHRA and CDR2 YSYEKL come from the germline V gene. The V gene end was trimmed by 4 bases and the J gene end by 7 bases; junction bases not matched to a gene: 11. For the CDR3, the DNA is TGCGCCAGCAGCCTTGTTGGGGGACTAGCAGGGAATGAGCAGTTCTTC. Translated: CASSLVGGLAGNEQFF.

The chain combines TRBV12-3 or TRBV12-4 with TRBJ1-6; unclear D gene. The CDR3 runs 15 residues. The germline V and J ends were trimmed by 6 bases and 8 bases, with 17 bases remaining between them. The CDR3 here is CASRYFGSTDSPLHF. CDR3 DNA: TGTGCCAGCAGGTATTTCGGGAGCACAGATTCACCCCTCCACTTT.

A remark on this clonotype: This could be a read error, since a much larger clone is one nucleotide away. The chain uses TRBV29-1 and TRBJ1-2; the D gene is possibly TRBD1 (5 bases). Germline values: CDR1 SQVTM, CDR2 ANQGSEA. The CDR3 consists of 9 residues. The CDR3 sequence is CKDEGGYTF. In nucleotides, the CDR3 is TGCAAAGATGAGGGGGGCTACACCTTC.

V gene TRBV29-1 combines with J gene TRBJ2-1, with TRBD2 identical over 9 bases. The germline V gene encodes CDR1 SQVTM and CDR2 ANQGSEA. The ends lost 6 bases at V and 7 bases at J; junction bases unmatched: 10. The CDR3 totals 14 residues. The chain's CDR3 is CSVTYSGSRNEQFF. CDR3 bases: TGCAGCGTGACCTATAGCGGGAGCAGAAATGAGCAGTTCTTC.

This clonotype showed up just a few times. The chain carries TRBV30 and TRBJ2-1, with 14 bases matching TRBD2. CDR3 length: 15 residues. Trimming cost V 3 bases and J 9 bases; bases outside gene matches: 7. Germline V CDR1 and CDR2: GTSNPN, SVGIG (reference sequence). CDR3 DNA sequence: TGTGCCTGGAGGGGACTAGCGGGAGACTTGGGTGAGCAGTTCTTC. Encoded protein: CAWRGLAGDLGEQFF.